This TCR beta chain emerged from a study of T cells after yellow fever vaccination. There are a few counts of this clonotype. Its antigen is not identified. The CDR3 length is 15 residues. With 2 bases removed from V and 2 bases from J, the gap between germline ends came to 11 bases. Germline assignment: CDR1 SGDLS and CDR2 YYNGEE. The authors made TCR cDNA by 5'RACE template switching, adding a universal primer site and UMIs. TCRdb itself ran the 5' RACE reads through MiXCR, one entry per CDR3 protein. The profile shows 510,000 or so distinct CDR3 sequences, about 19% of them singletons. Notes on the study in general: Clones from primary vaccination mostly reappeared after the booster (96% CD4, approximately 86% CD8).

The J gene is TRBJ1-3, the V gene TRBV9, with a weak D call TRBD1 (6 bases). The sequence was collected from a man in his thirties or forties who received the YFV17D yellow fever vaccine. The sequenced sample was PBMCs, obtained 15 days after the yellow fever booster vaccination. CDR3 region: CASSVATGPGNTIYF. The CDR3 DNA reads as TGTGCCAGCAGCGTCGCTACAGGGCCTGGAAACACCATATATTTT.